Listed below are T cell receptor beta chains from one sample, sequenced in a study of cytotoxic CD8 clonotypes in ibrutinib-treated CLL. The data were produced by immunoSEQ multiplex PCR, yet TCRdb's version contains in-frame clones alone and is incomplete. The table has around 25,000 clones, approximately 70% seen once. Sequencing was performed on PBMCs, taken at disease progression, from a patient treated with ibrutinib. The receptor source for this set is a human donor with chronic lymphocytic leukemia. The CDR3 runs from the conserved cysteine through the conserved F or W. Fields, in order: D gene, V gene, clone size, J gene, CDR3 protein, CDR3 DNA. The D gene is left open where the match is weak. Rows give clone size only sometimes, using once, few, many, or a class for an expanded clone.

>NA|TRBV7-8|few|TRBJ2-7
CASSLRTLQGPEQYF
TGTGCCAGCAGCCTACGAACTTTACAGGGTCCCGAGCAGTACTTC
>NA|TRBV7-9|few|TRBJ1-5
CASSYEFSNQPQHF
TGTGCCAGCAGTTACGAGTTTAGCAATCAGCCCCAGCATTTT
>NA|TRBV11-2|NA|TRBJ2-6
CASSLGAGANVLTF
TGTGCCAGCAGCTTAGGGGCTGGGGCCAACGTCCTGACTTTC
>NA|TRBV6-5|NA|TRBJ2-1
CASRRRDREQFF
TGTGCCAGCAGACGGCGGGACAGAGAGCAGTTCTTC
>TRBD1|TRBV2|NA|TRBJ2-7
CASSAGGHLQSYEQYF
TGTGCCAGCAGTGCAGGGGGCCACCTCCAATCCTACGAGCAGTACTTC
>NA|TRBV19|NA|TRBJ1-5
CASSTPGDPNQPQHF
TGTGCCAGTAGTACCCCAGGGGATCCCAATCAGCCCCAGCATTTT
>NA|TRBV13|NA|TRBJ1-1
CASSRLNTEAFF
TGTGCCAGCAGTCGACTGAACACTGAAGCTTTCTTT
>NA|TRBV4-3|few|TRBJ2-1
CASSQGLTIYNEQFF
TGCGCCAGCAGCCAAGGTCTAACTATATACAATGAGCAGTTCTTC
>TRBD1|TRBV7-3|NA|TRBJ2-3
CASSLQGAPGDTQYF
TGTGCCAGCAGCCTACAGGGGGCACCGGGAGATACGCAGTATTTT
>NA|TRBV19|few|TRBJ1-2
CASSDGTWDYGYTF
TGTGCCAGTAGTGACGGGACATGGGACTATGGCTACACCTTC
>NA|TRBV12-5|NA|TRBJ2-5
CASGLGETQYF
TGTGCTAGTGGCCTGGGGGAGACCCAGTACTTC
>TRBD1|TRBV27|NA|TRBJ1-2
CASSDRGRDGYTF
TGTGCCAGCAGCGACAGGGGGCGCGATGGCTACACCTTC
>NA|TRBV4-1|NA|TRBJ2-5
CASSQEWWETQYF
TGCGCCAGCAGCCAAGAATGGTGGGAGACCCAGTACTTC
>NA|TRBV7-9|once|TRBJ1-2
CASSLELRDGYTF
TGTGCCAGCAGCTTAGAGCTCAGGGATGGCTACACCTTC
>NA|TRBV18|once|TRBJ2-3
CASSQPYTGSEQYF
TGTGCCAGCTCACAGCCCTACACAGGGTCGGAGCAGTATTTT
>TRBD2|TRBV19|NA|TRBJ2-7
CASSTGLAGAPEQYF
TGTGCCAGTAGTACCGGACTAGCGGGGGCTCCCGAGCAGTACTTC
>TRBD1|TRBV7-9|few|TRBJ1-4
CASSSGTGGEKLFF
TGTGCCAGCAGCTCCGGGACAGGTGGTGAAAAACTGTTTTTT
>TRBD2|TRBV27|NA|TRBJ2-2
CASSLVSRGTGELFF
TGTGCCAGCAGCCTCGTCTCGCGGGGGACCGGGGAGCTGTTTTTT
>NA|TRBV9|NA|TRBJ1-5
CASSPVWGNQPQHF
TGTGCCAGCAGCCCAGTTTGGGGCAATCAGCCCCAGCATTTT
>NA|TRBV5-1|NA|TRBJ1-2
CASSLDSYTYYGYTF
TGCGCCAGCAGCTTGGACAGCTATACTTACTATGGCTACACCTTC
>NA|TRBV27|NA|TRBJ2-1
CASSLLRSGVLTYNEQFF
TGTGCCAGCAGTTTACTTAGGTCCGGGGTCCTCACCTACAATGAGCAGTTCTTC
>NA|TRBV11-2|NA|TRBJ1-2
CASSPATGTYGYTF
TGTGCCAGCAGCCCGGCCACAGGGACTTATGGCTACACCTTC
>NA|TRBV10-2|NA|TRBJ2-5
CASRSGLQKAQYF
TGCGCCAGCAGATCGGGACTCCAGAAGGCCCAGTACTTC
>TRBD1|TRBV7-6|once|TRBJ1-6
CASSLTGASSPLHF
TGTGCCAGCAGCTTGACAGGGGCAAGTTCACCCCTCCACTTT
>NA|TRBV7-3|few|TRBJ1-3
CASSLVGLSSGNTIYF
TGTGCCAGCAGCTTAGTTGGGTTGAGCTCTGGAAACACCATATATTTT
>NA|TRBV5-4|NA|TRBJ1-2
CASSFTEYGYTF
TGTGCCAGCAGCTTCACAGAGTATGGCTACACCTTC
>NA|TRBV5-6|NA|TRBJ1-2
CASSHETLYGYTF
TGTGCCAGCAGCCATGAGACCCTGTATGGCTACACCTTC
>NA|TRBV5-1|NA|TRBJ2-3
CASSLANGLGDTQYF
TGCGCCAGCAGCTTGGCCAATGGGTTGGGAGATACGCAGTATTTT
>NA|TRBV23-1|NA|TRBJ1-6
CASSQSPGLRSPYNSPLHF
TGCGCCAGCAGTCAATCTCCGGGACTGCGGAGTCCCTATAATTCACCCCTCCACTTT
>NA|TRBV29-1|NA|TRBJ1-2
CSVSDSSANYGYTF
TGCAGCGTCTCGGACAGTTCAGCTAACTATGGCTACACCTTC
>NA|TRBV5-1|NA|TRBJ1-1
CASSVTGMNTEAFF
TGCGCCAGCAGCGTTACAGGCATGAACACTGAAGCTTTCTTT
>TRBD1|TRBV27|NA|TRBJ2-3
CASSLRGTGATDTQYF
TGTGCCAGCTCCCTCCGCGGGACAGGGGCCACAGATACGCAGTATTTT
>TRBD2|TRBV6-5|NA|TRBJ2-3
CASSYSGGTTDTQYF
TGTGCCAGCAGTTACTCCGGGGGGACGACAGATACGCAGTATTTT
>NA|TRBV27|NA|TRBJ2-7
CASSGQGPYEQYF
TGTGCCAGCAGTGGCCAGGGCCCCTACGAGCAGTACTTC
>NA|TRBV6-5|NA|TRBJ2-7
CASSTTGIYEQYF
TGTGCCAGCAGCACCACAGGGATCTACGAGCAGTACTTC
>NA|TRBV6-6|NA|TRBJ2-7
CASQGNDEQYF
TGTGCCTCCCAGGGGAATGACGAGCAGTACTTC
>NA|TRBV14|NA|TRBJ1-1
CASSQGARGTEAFF
TGTGCCAGCAGCCAAGGGGCGCGTGGGACTGAAGCTTTCTTT
>NA|TRBV5-6|NA|TRBJ2-2
CASSLAGPRELFF
TGTGCCAGCAGCTTGGCCGGTCCGAGGGAGCTGTTTTTT
>NA|TRBV30|NA|TRBJ1-3
CAWSVVSGNTIYF
TGTGCCTGGAGTGTGGTCTCTGGAAACACCATATATTTT
>TRBD1|TRBV4-3|NA|TRBJ2-3
CASSQVRTGGDTQYF
TGCGCCAGCAGCCAAGTAAGGACAGGGGGGGATACGCAGTATTTT
>NA|TRBV5-5|NA|TRBJ1-4
CASSIGRTEKLFF
TGTGCCAGCAGCATCGGGAGGACTGAAAAACTGTTTTTT
>NA|TRBV4-2|NA|TRBJ1-2
CASSLGDYGYTF
TGTGCCAGCAGCCTAGGAGATTATGGCTACACCTTC
>TRBD1|TRBV6-5|NA|TRBJ1-3
CASSYLTGYSGNTIYF
TGTGCCAGCAGTTACTTGACAGGGTACTCTGGAAACACCATATATTTT
>NA|TRBV18|few|TRBJ1-2
CASSERPEDYYTF
TGTGCCAGCTCGGAAAGACCCGAAGATTACTACACCTTC
>NA|TRBV30|few|TRBJ1-2
CAWNWGDYGYTF
TGTGCCTGGAACTGGGGGGACTATGGCTACACCTTC
>NA|TRBV20-1|few|TRBJ1-2
CSARDGGGYTF
TGCAGTGCTAGAGATGGGGGTGGCTACACCTTC
>TRBD2|TRBV5-1|NA|TRBJ2-1
CASSPGGGGSSYNEQFF
TGCGCCAGCAGCCCGGGCGGCGGGGGGAGCTCCTACAATGAGCAGTTCTTC
>NA|TRBV5-1|NA|TRBJ2-3
CASSRTLDGRTDTQYF
TGCGCCAGCAGCCGGACCCTCGATGGCCGCACAGATACGCAGTATTTT
>TRBD1|TRBV6-5|NA|TRBJ2-7
CASRAGGTGGYEQYF
TGTGCCAGCAGGGCCGGAGGGACAGGGGGCTACGAGCAGTACTTC
>TRBD1|TRBV7-3|NA|TRBJ2-2
CASSRTGSNTGELFF
TGTGCCAGCAGCCGGACAGGGAGTAACACCGGGGAGCTGTTTTTT
>TRBD1|TRBV30|NA|TRBJ1-6
CAWSLGQGSPLHF
TGTGCCTGGAGTCTGGGACAGGGTTCACCCCTCCACTTT
>NA|TRBV5-6|NA|TRBJ2-2
CASSLGPAGAGTGELFF
TGTGCCAGCAGCTTGGGTCCGGCGGGGGCGGGGACCGGGGAGCTGTTTTTT
>TRBD2|TRBV4-2|NA|TRBJ2-3
CASSQGTSGGRGTDTQYF
TGTGCCAGCAGCCAAGGGACTAGCGGGGGGCGGGGCACAGATACGCAGTATTTT
>TRBD1|TRBV11-2|NA|TRBJ1-1
CASRSGTGMNTEAFF
TGTGCCAGCAGATCCGGGACAGGGATGAACACTGAAGCTTTCTTT
>NA|TRBV4-1|medium-sized|TRBJ1-3
CASSQDPGNTIYF
TGCGCCAGCAGCCAAGATCCGGGAAACACCATATATTTT